A single sample is the source of the 16 T cell receptor beta chains below, sequenced in a study. MiXCR, run by TCRdb on the RT-PCR reads, gives a single entry per CDR3 protein. In the table there are around 700,000 distinct CDR3 sequences, 13% to 15% of which are singletons. The sequencing input was memory CD4+ T cells from blood. The receptor set was obtained from a female donor in good health, serving as a healthy control.

This clonotype was observed many times. The gene calls are TRBV7-2 and TRBJ2-1, with D perhaps matching TRBD1 (6 bases). CDR1 is SGHTA, CDR2 FQGNSA, per germline. This CDR3 is built from 13 residues. The V gene lost 5 bases and the J gene lost 4 bases, with 9 bases spanning the gap. The DNA of the CDR3 is TGTGCCAGCAGCCCAACAGGGTACAATGAGCAGTTCTTC. Amino acid sequence: CASSPTGYNEQFF.

This clonotype has a count of ten or more. This chain uses TRBV20-1 with TRBJ2-1; 11 bases are shared with TRBD2. The CDR3 is 14 amino acids. Trimming took 3 bases from V and 5 from J; bases not matched to a gene: 3. Looked up from germline, CDR1 is DFQATT and CDR2 is SNEGSKA (reference sequence). The CDR3 region has the DNA TGCAGTGCTAGTAGCGGGAGGGGAAACAATGAGCAGTTCTTC. Protein product: CSASSGRGNNEQFF.

This clonotype was picked up a small number of times. This chain links TRBV30 with TRBJ2-4; possible D gene TRBD1, 6 bases. The CDR3 consists of 13 residues. V was pared by 2 bases and J by 7 bases, with 12 bases between. CDR1 and CDR2 from the germline V gene are GTSNPN and SVGIG (reference sequence). In DNA form, the CDR3 reads TGTGCCTGGAGTACAGGGAATTCGAACATTCAGTACTTC. Translated: CAWSTGNSNIQYF.

This clonotype was recorded many times. J is TRBJ2-7 and V is TRBV6-5; D is unclear. Trimming removed 6 bases at V and 4 bases at J, with 16 bases between. Germline values: CDR1 MNHEY, CDR2 SVGAGI. CDR3 length: 14 residues. Here the CDR3 DNA reads TGTGCCAGCAGCCGCTGGCCGGAAACTTACGAGCAGTACTTC. It translates to CASSRWPETYEQYF.

This clonotype was detected ten times or more. The rearrangement joins TRBV6-5 to TRBJ1-2, with TRBD1 matching over 7 bases. Per germline, CDR1 MNHEY and CDR2 SVGAGI. This CDR3 has 17 amino acids. J lost 4 bases, V lost 0 bases, and 11 bases had no gene match. The CDR3 coding sequence is TGTGCCAGCAGTTACTCGGTCCGACAGGGAGGGAGCTATGGCTACACCTTC. Its protein is CASSYSVRQGGSYGYTF.

In its sample, this clonotype was seen many times. J is TRBJ2-1 and V is TRBV7-2; 10 nucleotides match TRBD1. The CDR3 loop spans 15 amino acids. Germline-derived CDR1 and CDR2 are SGHTA and FQGNSA. J lost 4 bases, V lost 4 bases, and 4 bases had no gene match. CDR3 in DNA: TGTGCCAGCAGCTATAGGACAGGGGGGTACAATGAGCAGTTCTTC. It translates to CASSYRTGGYNEQFF. The whole variable domain, remainder taken from reference TRBV7-2 and TRBJ2-1, is GAGVSQSPSNKVTEKGKDVELRCDPISGHTALYWYRQSLGQGLEFLIYFQGNSAPDKSGLPSDRFSAERTGGSVSTLTIQRTQQEDSAVYLCASSYRTGGYNEQFFGPGTRLTVL.

This sequence joins TRBV5-1 and TRBJ1-4; 7 nucleotides match TRBD1. This CDR3 comprises 17 residues. Germline V lookup: CDR1 SGHRS, CDR2 YFSETQ. Trimming cost V 5 bases and J 5 bases; bases outside gene matches: 15. This chain's CDR3 is CASRNFQADRKNEKLFF. For the CDR3, the DNA is TGCGCCAGCAGGAATTTTCAAGCGGACAGGAAGAATGAAAAACTGTTTTTT.

The chain combines TRBV13 with TRBJ1-2; D call uncertain. CDR1 and CDR2 from the germline V gene are PRHDT and FYEKMQ (reference sequence). The CDR3 spans 16 residues. Trimming stripped 1 base from V and 7 bases from J, with 19 bases between. CDR3 nucleotides: TGTGCCAGCAGCTTAGTCCCCCCAGAACGCGGAAGTGGCTACACCTTC. Translation gives CASSLVPPERGSGYTF. The variable domain in full, with the rest retrieved from reference TRBV13 and TRBJ1-2, is AAGVIQSPRHLIKEKRETATLKCYPIPRHDTVYWYQQGPGQDPQFLISFYEKMQSDKGSIPDRFSAQQFSDYHSELNMSSLELGDSALYFCASSLVPPERGSGYTFGSGTRLTVV.

V usage is TRBV4-2 and J usage is TRBJ2-3; TRBD2 aligns across 8 bases. The V gene end was trimmed by 3 bases and the J gene end by 2 bases; junction bases not matched to a gene: 4. This CDR3 has 15 amino acids. Germline-derived CDR1 and CDR2 are LGHNA and YNFKEQ. In DNA, the CDR3 is TGTGCCAGCAGCCAGGGGACTAGAAACACAGATACGCAGTATTTT. It translates to CASSQGTRNTDTQYF.

The V call is TRBV20-1, the J call TRBJ1-4; a possible D gene is TRBD1 (5 bases). The germline gives CDR1 DFQATT, CDR2 SNEGSKA (reference sequence). Deletions cut 4 bases from V and 0 bases from J, with 18 bases between. This CDR3 has 17 amino acids. The CDR3 region is CSANRRAGHATNEKLFF. The CDR3 DNA reads as TGCAGTGCTAATCGTCGGGCAGGACACGCAACTAATGAAAAACTGTTTTTT.

This clonotype was found a few times. The chain combines TRBV24-1 with TRBJ1-5, with TRBD1 as a possible D gene (5 bases). The CDR3 covers 14 residues. Trimming stripped 1 base from V and 5 bases from J, with 8 bases between. Germline lookup yields CDR1 KGHDR and CDR2 SFDVKD. CDR3 in DNA: TGTGCCACCAGTGATTTCAGGGTTGATCAGCCCCAGCATTTT. Amino acid sequence: CATSDFRVDQPQHF.

The CDR3 loop reads CASTNGGSTTDTQYF. The CDR3 DNA sequence: TGTGCCAGCACCAACGGGGGTTCGACTACAGATACGCAGTATTTT. The J gene is TRBJ2-3, the V gene TRBV7-2; maybe TRBD2 (6 bases). Germline V CDR1 and CDR2: SGHTA, FQGNSA. V gave up 7 bases and J gave up 3 bases, with 17 bases separating them. CDR3 length: 15 amino acids.

This clonotype showed up just a few times. The rearrangement links TRBV9 to TRBJ2-3; D remains ambiguous. The CDR3 contains 14 residues. Trimming took off 0 bases at V and 4 bases at J, with 9 bases between the two ends. Germline-derived CDR1 and CDR2 are SGDLS and YYNGEE. DNA of the CDR3: TGTGCCAGCAGCGTAGTAGGGCACTCAGATACGCAGTATTTT. It codes for CASSVVGHSDTQYF.

The chain recombines TRBV30 with TRBJ2-7; D might be TRBD1 (5 bases). V lost 0 bases and J lost 3, with 15 bases in between. The germline V gene has CDR1 GTSNPN and CDR2 SVGIG (reference sequence). CDR3 length: 15 amino acids. CDR3 region: CAWSVGAGNVYEQYF. In nucleotides, the CDR3 is TGTGCCTGGAGTGTAGGGGCAGGGAACGTCTACGAGCAGTACTTC.

V and J are TRBV7-2 and TRBJ1-1; D perhaps matches TRBD1 (5 bases). CDR1 and CDR2 (germline): SGHTA, FQGNSA. V lost 4 bases and J 0 bases, leaving 12 bases between the germline ends. This CDR3 spans 15 amino acids. The CDR3 region has the DNA TGTGCCAGCAGCTCACCCTGGGACTTGAACACTGAAGCTTTCTTT. Translated, it gives CASSSPWDLNTEAFF.

This clonotype appeared a few times. The chain carries TRBV7-2 and TRBJ2-2, with D possibly being TRBD1 (5 bases). Germline V gene lookup returns CDR1 SGHTA and CDR2 FQGNSA. The CDR3 covers 15 residues. Trimming removed 3 bases from V and 3 bases from J, with 11 bases in between. CDR3 sequence reads: CASSFYQGDTGELFF. CDR3 coding DNA: TGTGCCAGCAGCTTTTACCAAGGGGACACCGGGGAGCTGTTTTTT.